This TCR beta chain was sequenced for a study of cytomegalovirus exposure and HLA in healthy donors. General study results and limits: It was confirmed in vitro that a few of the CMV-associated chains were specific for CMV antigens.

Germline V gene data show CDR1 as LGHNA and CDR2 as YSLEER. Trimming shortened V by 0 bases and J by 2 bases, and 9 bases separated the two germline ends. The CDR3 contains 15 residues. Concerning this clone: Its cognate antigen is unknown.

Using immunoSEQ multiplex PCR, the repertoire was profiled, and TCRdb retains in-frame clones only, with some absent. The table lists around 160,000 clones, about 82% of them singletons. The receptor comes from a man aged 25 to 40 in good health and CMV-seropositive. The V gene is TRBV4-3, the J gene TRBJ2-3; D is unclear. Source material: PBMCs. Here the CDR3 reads CASSQDWYNTDTQYF. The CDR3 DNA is TGCGCCAGCAGCCAAGATTGGTACAACACAGATACGCAGTATTTT.